A selection of T cell receptor beta chains follows, all from one sample in a study of molecular identifiers for immune sequencing clone quantification. TCRdb reanalysed the PCR reads using MiXCR and keeps one entry per CDR3 protein. The table lists over 85,000 distinct CDR3 sequences, roughly 23% of them singletons. Sequenced: naive CD8+ T cells from blood, with Jurkat cell RNA spiked in. The receptor set was obtained from a human donor in good health. Some libraries in this study had Jurkat cell RNA spiked in. CDR3s include the opening cysteine and the closing phenylalanine or tryptophan. Each record gives: CDR3 protein, CDR3 DNA, V gene, clone size, D gene, J gene. The D gene is left open where the match is weak. Clone size is not always given. Where it is, it says once, few, many or a class for expanded clones.

CDR3 protein: CASTGHNQPQHF
CDR3 DNA: TGTGCCAGCACCGGACACAATCAGCCCCAGCATTTT
V gene: TRBV6-2/TRBV6-3
clone size: many
D gene: NA
J gene: TRBJ1-5

CDR3 protein: CASSFQGYYEQYF
CDR3 DNA: TGTGCCAGCAGTTTTCAGGGGTACTACGAGCAGTACTTC
V gene: TRBV12-3/TRBV12-4
clone size: many
D gene: NA
J gene: TRBJ2-7

CDR3 protein: CASGLVGRGGLTDTQYF
CDR3 DNA: TGTGCTAGTGGTTTGGTAGGGCGGGGAGGCCTCACAGATACGCAGTATTTT
V gene: TRBV12-5
clone size: NA
D gene: NA
J gene: TRBJ2-3

CDR3 protein: CASSLDVRTGDWNEQFF
CDR3 DNA: TGTGCCAGCAGCTTAGATGTGCGGACAGGGGATTGGAATGAGCAGTTCTTC
V gene: TRBV7-9
clone size: many
D gene: TRBD1
J gene: TRBJ2-1

CDR3 protein: CASSLQGFNTEAFF
CDR3 DNA: TGTGCCAGCAGTTTACAGGGTTTTAACACTGAAGCTTTCTTT
V gene: TRBV27
clone size: few
D gene: NA
J gene: TRBJ1-1

CDR3 protein: CASSLRTGDSYEQYF
CDR3 DNA: TGCGCCAGCAGCCTCCGAACAGGGGACTCCTACGAGCAGTACTTC
V gene: TRBV4-1
clone size: NA
D gene: TRBD1
J gene: TRBJ2-7

CDR3 protein: CASSYDSPGAYSNQPQHF
CDR3 DNA: TGTGCCAGCAGTTACGACAGCCCCGGGGCCTATAGCAATCAGCCCCAGCATTTT
V gene: TRBV6-6
clone size: many
D gene: NA
J gene: TRBJ1-5

CDR3 protein: CASSLEWQGSTNEKLVF
CDR3 DNA: TGTGCCAGCAGCTTAGAGTGGCAGGGGTCGACTAATGAAAAACTGGTTTTT
V gene: TRBV7-2
clone size: NA
D gene: NA
J gene: TRBJ1-4

CDR3 protein: CASSQDGQGRNQPQHF
CDR3 DNA: TGCGCCAGCAGCCAAGACGGACAGGGGAGGAATCAGCCCCAGCATTTT
V gene: TRBV4-3
clone size: few
D gene: TRBD1
J gene: TRBJ1-5

CDR3 protein: CASSLGGRELFF
CDR3 DNA: TGTGCCAGCAGTTTAGGTGGCCGGGAGCTGTTTTTT
V gene: TRBV12-3/TRBV12-4
clone size: few
D gene: NA
J gene: TRBJ2-2

CDR3 protein: CASSFRAGRADTQYF
CDR3 DNA: TGTGCCAGCAGTTTCCGGGCAGGGAGGGCAGATACGCAGTATTTT
V gene: TRBV27
clone size: NA
D gene: TRBD2
J gene: TRBJ2-3

CDR3 protein: CASSQVQGQTGYGELFF
CDR3 DNA: TGTGCCAGCAGCCAAGTCCAGGGACAGACGGGGTACGGGGAGCTGTTTTTT
V gene: TRBV3-1
clone size: few
D gene: TRBD1
J gene: TRBJ2-2

CDR3 protein: CASSLGARSYEQYF
CDR3 DNA: TGTGCCAGCAGCTTAGGCGCCAGATCCTACGAGCAGTACTTC
V gene: TRBV7-9
clone size: few
D gene: NA
J gene: TRBJ2-7

CDR3 protein: CSASQDRGLHEQNF
CDR3 DNA: TGCAGTGCTAGCCAGGACAGGGGGCTTCACGAGCAGAACTTC
V gene: TRBV20-1
clone size: NA
D gene: TRBD1
J gene: TRBJ2-7

CDR3 protein: CASSGGATDTQYF
CDR3 DNA: TGTGCCTCTAGCGGGGGGGCGACAGATACGCAGTATTTT
V gene: TRBV19
clone size: NA
D gene: TRBD2
J gene: TRBJ2-3

CDR3 protein: CASSVVAGASTDTQYF
CDR3 DNA: TGTGCCAGCAGCGTAGTTGCGGGGGCTAGCACAGATACGCAGTATTTT
V gene: TRBV9
clone size: many
D gene: NA
J gene: TRBJ2-3

CDR3 protein: CSGGVNEKLFF
CDR3 DNA: TGCAGCGGCGGGGTTAATGAAAAACTGTTTTTT
V gene: TRBV29-1
clone size: many
D gene: NA
J gene: TRBJ1-4

CDR3 protein: CASSQGDREAYNEQFF
CDR3 DNA: TGCGCCAGCAGCCAAGGGGACAGGGAGGCCTACAATGAGCAGTTCTTC
V gene: TRBV4-3
clone size: few
D gene: TRBD1
J gene: TRBJ2-1

CDR3 protein: CASSQAGGSTDTQYF
CDR3 DNA: TGCGCCAGCAGCCAAGCGGGAGGAAGCACAGATACGCAGTATTTT
V gene: TRBV4-3
clone size: NA
D gene: TRBD2
J gene: TRBJ2-3

CDR3 protein: CASSQPGRAYEQYF
CDR3 DNA: TGTGCCAGCAGCCAACCGGGACGGGCCTACGAGCAGTACTTC
V gene: TRBV3-1
clone size: NA
D gene: NA
J gene: TRBJ2-7

CDR3 protein: CASRNMGETQYF
CDR3 DNA: TGTGCCAGTCGGAACATGGGGGAGACCCAGTACTTC
V gene: TRBV6-1
clone size: many
D gene: NA
J gene: TRBJ2-5

CDR3 protein: CATSGPGLARERFF
CDR3 DNA: TGTGCCACCAGCGGACCGGGACTAGCGAGGGAGCGGTTTTTT
V gene: TRBV15
clone size: NA
D gene: TRBD2
J gene: TRBJ2-2

CDR3 protein: CSVEDGNTEAFF
CDR3 DNA: TGCAGCGTTGAAGACGGGAACACTGAAGCTTTCTTT
V gene: TRBV29-1
clone size: many
D gene: NA
J gene: TRBJ1-1

CDR3 protein: CASSHPGQGSSYEQYF
CDR3 DNA: TGTGCCAGCAGCCACCCGGGACAGGGGAGCTCCTACGAGCAGTACTTC
V gene: TRBV14
clone size: many
D gene: TRBD1
J gene: TRBJ2-7

CDR3 protein: CSAREGLPDTQYF
CDR3 DNA: TGCAGTGCTAGAGAGGGGTTACCAGATACGCAGTATTTT
V gene: TRBV20-1
clone size: many
D gene: NA
J gene: TRBJ2-3

CDR3 protein: CASSVIAGGLNEQFF
CDR3 DNA: TGTGCCAGCAGTGTTATAGCGGGAGGTCTCAATGAGCAGTTCTTC
V gene: TRBV6-4
clone size: NA
D gene: TRBD2
J gene: TRBJ2-1

CDR3 protein: CASSYAMGDPWELFF
CDR3 DNA: TGTGCCAGCAGTTACGCAATGGGGGACCCGTGGGAGCTGTTTTTT
V gene: TRBV6-2/TRBV6-3
clone size: few
D gene: NA
J gene: TRBJ2-2

CDR3 protein: CASSRTGPFAGNTDTQYF
CDR3 DNA: TGCGCCAGCAGTCGGACAGGGCCCTTCGCGGGAAACACAGATACGCAGTATTTT
V gene: TRBV5-1
clone size: many
D gene: TRBD1
J gene: TRBJ2-3

CDR3 protein: CASSLALPSGPTDTQYF
CDR3 DNA: TGTGCCAGCAGCTTAGCGCTGCCTAGCGGCCCCACAGATACGCAGTATTTT
V gene: TRBV7-2
clone size: many
D gene: TRBD2
J gene: TRBJ2-3

CDR3 protein: CASSPGATGQKNTEAFF
CDR3 DNA: TGCGCCAGCAGTCCAGGCGCCACGGGACAGAAGAACACTGAAGCTTTCTTT
V gene: TRBV4-3
clone size: many
D gene: TRBD1
J gene: TRBJ1-1

CDR3 protein: CASSVDSTAPSTDTQYF
CDR3 DNA: TGTGCCAGCAGCGTAGATTCCACAGCCCCTAGCACAGATACGCAGTATTTT
V gene: TRBV9
clone size: few
D gene: NA
J gene: TRBJ2-3

CDR3 protein: CASSLGGGATEALF
CDR3 DNA: TGTGCCAGCAGCTTGGGTGGGGGAGCGACTGAAGCTCTCTTT
V gene: TRBV5-1
clone size: NA
D gene: NA
J gene: TRBJ1-1

CDR3 protein: CASSLVGGRAVDTQYF
CDR3 DNA: TGTGCCAGCAGCTTAGTCGGCGGGAGGGCCGTAGATACGCAGTATTTT
V gene: TRBV7-2
clone size: NA
D gene: TRBD2
J gene: TRBJ2-3

CDR3 protein: CSANTGTGTEAFF
CDR3 DNA: TGCAGTGCTAACACAGGGACGGGCACTGAAGCTTTCTTT
V gene: TRBV20-1
clone size: few
D gene: NA
J gene: TRBJ1-1

CDR3 protein: CASSYSMGQQETQYF
CDR3 DNA: TGTGCCAGCAGTTACTCGATGGGGCAGCAAGAGACCCAGTACTTC
V gene: TRBV6-5
clone size: many
D gene: NA
J gene: TRBJ2-5

CDR3 protein: CASSIWGARQPQHF
CDR3 DNA: TGTGCCAGTAGTATATGGGGGGCGAGGCAGCCCCAGCATTTT
V gene: TRBV19
clone size: many
D gene: NA
J gene: TRBJ1-5

CDR3 protein: CASSVAGGGTDTQYF
CDR3 DNA: TGTGCCAGCAGCGTAGCCGGCGGGGGCACAGATACGCAGTATTTT
V gene: TRBV9
clone size: many
D gene: NA
J gene: TRBJ2-3

CDR3 protein: CAWSLLAGVSDTQYF
CDR3 DNA: TGTGCCTGGAGTCTCTTAGCGGGAGTCTCAGATACGCAGTATTTT
V gene: TRBV30
clone size: few
D gene: TRBD2
J gene: TRBJ2-3

CDR3 protein: CASSYSGTAEYF
CDR3 DNA: TGTGCCAGCAGTTACTCCGGGACGGCCGAATACTTC
V gene: TRBV6-5
clone size: many
D gene: NA
J gene: TRBJ2-7

CDR3 protein: CASSSTDPSPPPYEQYF
CDR3 DNA: TGTGCCAGCAGCTCGACCGACCCTAGCCCCCCGCCCTACGAGCAGTACTTC
V gene: TRBV7-8
clone size: once
D gene: NA
J gene: TRBJ2-7

CDR3 protein: CASSFLNKKETQYF
CDR3 DNA: TGCGCCAGCAGCTTCCTAAACAAGAAAGAGACCCAGTACTTC
V gene: TRBV5-1
clone size: NA
D gene: NA
J gene: TRBJ2-5

CDR3 protein: CASSLASDTQETQYF
CDR3 DNA: TGCGCCAGCAGCTTGGCTAGCGACACCCAAGAGACCCAGTACTTC
V gene: TRBV5-1
clone size: many
D gene: NA
J gene: TRBJ2-5

CDR3 protein: CASSIHSRELFF
CDR3 DNA: TGTGCCAGTAGTATCCACAGCCGGGAACTGTTTTTT
V gene: TRBV19
clone size: few
D gene: NA
J gene: TRBJ1-4

CDR3 protein: CAWSGAGIGTEAFF
CDR3 DNA: TGTGCCTGGAGTGGGGCAGGGATTGGCACTGAAGCTTTCTTT
V gene: TRBV30
clone size: NA
D gene: NA
J gene: TRBJ1-1

CDR3 protein: CASKTGAAGEQFF
CDR3 DNA: TGTGCCAGTAAGACGGGAGCCGCGGGTGAGCAGTTCTTC
V gene: TRBV19
clone size: NA
D gene: NA
J gene: TRBJ2-1

CDR3 protein: CASSQEFLATEAFF
CDR3 DNA: TGTGCCAGCAGCCAAGAATTTTTGGCCACTGAAGCTTTCTTT
V gene: TRBV4-2
clone size: many
D gene: NA
J gene: TRBJ1-1

CDR3 protein: CASSPGQFYEQYF
CDR3 DNA: TGTGCCAGCAGCCCGGGACAGTTCTACGAGCAGTACTTC
V gene: TRBV7-9
clone size: many
D gene: TRBD1
J gene: TRBJ2-7

CDR3 protein: CASSLRHYQGKAYEQYF
CDR3 DNA: TGTGCCAGCAGCTTGAGGCATTATCAGGGGAAGGCCTACGAGCAGTACTTC
V gene: TRBV28
clone size: many
D gene: NA
J gene: TRBJ2-7